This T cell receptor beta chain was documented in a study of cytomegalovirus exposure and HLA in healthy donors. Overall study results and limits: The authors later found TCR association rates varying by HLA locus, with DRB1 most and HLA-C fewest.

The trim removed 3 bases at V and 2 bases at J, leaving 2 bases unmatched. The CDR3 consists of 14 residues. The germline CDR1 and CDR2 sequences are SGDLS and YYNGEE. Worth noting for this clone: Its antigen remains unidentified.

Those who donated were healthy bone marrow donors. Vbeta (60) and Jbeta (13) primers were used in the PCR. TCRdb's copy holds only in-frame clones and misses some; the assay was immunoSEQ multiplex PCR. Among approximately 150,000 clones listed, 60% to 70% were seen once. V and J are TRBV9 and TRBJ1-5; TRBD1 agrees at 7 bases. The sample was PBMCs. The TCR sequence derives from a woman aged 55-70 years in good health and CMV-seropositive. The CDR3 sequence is CASSETGGNQPQHF. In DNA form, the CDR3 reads TGTGCCAGCAGCGAAACAGGGGGCAATCAGCCCCAGCATTTT.